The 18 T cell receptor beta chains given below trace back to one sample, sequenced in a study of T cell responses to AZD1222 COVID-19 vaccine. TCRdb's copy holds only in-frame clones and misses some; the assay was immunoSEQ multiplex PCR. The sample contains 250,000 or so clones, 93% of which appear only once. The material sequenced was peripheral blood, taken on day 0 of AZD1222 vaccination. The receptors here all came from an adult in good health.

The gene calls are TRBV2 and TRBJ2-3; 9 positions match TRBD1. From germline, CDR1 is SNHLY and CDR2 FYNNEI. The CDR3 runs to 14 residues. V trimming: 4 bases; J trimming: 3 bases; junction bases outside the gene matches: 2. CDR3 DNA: TGTGCCAGCAGTGTACAGGGGGCTACAGATACGCAGTATTTT. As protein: CASSVQGATDTQYF. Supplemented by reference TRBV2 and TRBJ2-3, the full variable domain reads EPEVTQTPSHQVTQMGQEVILRCVPISNHLYFYWYRQILGQKVEFLVSFYNNEISEKSEIFDDQFSVERPDGSNFTLKIRSTKLEDSAMYFCASSVQGATDTQYFGPGTRLTVL.

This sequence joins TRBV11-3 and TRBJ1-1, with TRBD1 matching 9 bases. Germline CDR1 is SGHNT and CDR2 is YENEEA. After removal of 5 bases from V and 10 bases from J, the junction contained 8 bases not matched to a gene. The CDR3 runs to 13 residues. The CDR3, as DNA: TGTGCCAGCAGCCCAGGGCCGGGACAGGGAGCTTTCTTT. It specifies CASSPGPGQGAFF.

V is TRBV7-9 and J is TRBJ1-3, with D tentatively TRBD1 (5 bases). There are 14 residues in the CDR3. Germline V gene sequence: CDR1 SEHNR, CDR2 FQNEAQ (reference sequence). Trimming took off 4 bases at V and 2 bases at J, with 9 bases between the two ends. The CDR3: CASSSTETGNTIYF. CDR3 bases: TGTGCCAGCAGCTCGACAGAGACTGGAAACACCATATATTTT. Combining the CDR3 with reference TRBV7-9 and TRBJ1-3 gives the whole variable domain DTGVSQNPRHKITKRGQNVTFRCDPISEHNRLYWYRQTLGQGPEFLTYFQNEAQLEKSRLLSDRFSAERPKGSFSTLEIQRTEQGDSAMYLCASSSTETGNTIYFGEGSWLTVV.

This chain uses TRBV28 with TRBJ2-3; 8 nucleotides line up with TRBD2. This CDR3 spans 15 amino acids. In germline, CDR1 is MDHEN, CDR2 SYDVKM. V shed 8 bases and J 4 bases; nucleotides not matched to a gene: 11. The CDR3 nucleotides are TGTGCCAGCCCCCCCCGGGGGGGGAGGGCAGATACGCAGTATTTT. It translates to CASPPRGGRADTQYF.

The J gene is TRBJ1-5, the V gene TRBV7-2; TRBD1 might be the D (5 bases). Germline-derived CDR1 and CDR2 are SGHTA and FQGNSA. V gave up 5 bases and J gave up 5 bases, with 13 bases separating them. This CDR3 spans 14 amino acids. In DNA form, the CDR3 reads TGTGCCAGCAGCCTCCTTGGGGGTTATCAGCCCCAGCATTTT. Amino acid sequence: CASSLLGGYQPQHF.

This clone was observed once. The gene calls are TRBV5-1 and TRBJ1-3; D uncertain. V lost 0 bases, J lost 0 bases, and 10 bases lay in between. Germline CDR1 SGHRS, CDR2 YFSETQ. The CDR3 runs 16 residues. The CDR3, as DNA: TGCGCCAGCAGCTTGGAAGTACCGTCCTCTGGAAACACCATATATTTT. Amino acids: CASSLEVPSSGNTIYF.

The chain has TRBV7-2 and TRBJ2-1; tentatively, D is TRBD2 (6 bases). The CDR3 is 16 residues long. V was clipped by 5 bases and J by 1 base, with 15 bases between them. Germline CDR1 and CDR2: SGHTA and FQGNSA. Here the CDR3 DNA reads TGTGCCAGCAGCCAGGGCGGGATTGGTTCCTACAATGAGCAGTTCTTC. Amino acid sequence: CASSQGGIGSYNEQFF.

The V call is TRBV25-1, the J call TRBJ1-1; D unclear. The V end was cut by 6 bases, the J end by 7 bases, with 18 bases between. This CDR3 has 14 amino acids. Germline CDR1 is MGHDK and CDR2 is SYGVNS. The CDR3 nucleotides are TGTGCCAGCAGGCTACCGGGGTCCGGAGGTGAAGCTTTCTTT. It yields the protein CASRLPGSGGEAFF.

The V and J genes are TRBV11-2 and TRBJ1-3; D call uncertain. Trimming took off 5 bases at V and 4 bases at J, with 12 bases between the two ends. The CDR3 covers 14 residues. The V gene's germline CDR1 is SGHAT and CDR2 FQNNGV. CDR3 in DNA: TGTGCCAGCAGCGCCGGCGGCTCCGGAAACACCATATATTTT. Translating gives CASSAGGSGNTIYF.

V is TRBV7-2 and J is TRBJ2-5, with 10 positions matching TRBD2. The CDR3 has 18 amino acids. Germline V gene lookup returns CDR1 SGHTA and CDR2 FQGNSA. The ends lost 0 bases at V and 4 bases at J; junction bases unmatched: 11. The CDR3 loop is CASSLAPPFKRGGETQYF. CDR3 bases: TGTGCCAGCAGCTTAGCCCCCCCTTTTAAGCGGGGGGGAGAGACCCAGTACTTC.

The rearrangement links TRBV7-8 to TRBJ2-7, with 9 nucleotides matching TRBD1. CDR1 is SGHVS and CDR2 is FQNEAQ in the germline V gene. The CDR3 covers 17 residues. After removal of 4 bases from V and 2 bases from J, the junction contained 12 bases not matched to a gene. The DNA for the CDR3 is TGTGCCAGCAGCTACAATAGCCGGGACAGGGTAACCTACGAGCAGTACTTC. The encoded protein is CASSYNSRDRVTYEQYF.

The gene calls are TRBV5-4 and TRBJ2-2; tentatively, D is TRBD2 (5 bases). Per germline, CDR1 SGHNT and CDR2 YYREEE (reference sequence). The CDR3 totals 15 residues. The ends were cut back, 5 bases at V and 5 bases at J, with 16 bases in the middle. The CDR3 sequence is CASSNGEIGTGELFF. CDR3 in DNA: TGTGCCAGCAGTAATGGGGAGATTGGGACCGGGGAGCTGTTTTTT.

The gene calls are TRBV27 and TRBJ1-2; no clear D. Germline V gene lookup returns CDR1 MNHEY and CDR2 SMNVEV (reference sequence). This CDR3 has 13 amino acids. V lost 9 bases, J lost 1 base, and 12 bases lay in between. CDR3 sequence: CARRKRINYGYTF. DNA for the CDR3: TGTGCCAGAAGGAAGAGGATTAACTATGGCTACACCTTC.

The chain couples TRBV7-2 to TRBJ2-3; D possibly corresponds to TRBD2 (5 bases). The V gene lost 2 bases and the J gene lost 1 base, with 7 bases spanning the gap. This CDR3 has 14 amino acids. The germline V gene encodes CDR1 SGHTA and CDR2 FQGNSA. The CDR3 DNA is TGTGCCAGCAGCTTAATGAGGGGCACAGATACGCAGTATTTT. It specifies CASSLMRGTDTQYF.

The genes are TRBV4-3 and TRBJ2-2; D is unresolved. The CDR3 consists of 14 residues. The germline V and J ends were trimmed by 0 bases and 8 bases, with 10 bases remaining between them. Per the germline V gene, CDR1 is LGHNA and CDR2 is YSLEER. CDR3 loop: CASSQDFFAGELFF. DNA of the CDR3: TGCGCCAGCAGCCAAGATTTTTTCGCGGGGGAGCTGTTTTTT.

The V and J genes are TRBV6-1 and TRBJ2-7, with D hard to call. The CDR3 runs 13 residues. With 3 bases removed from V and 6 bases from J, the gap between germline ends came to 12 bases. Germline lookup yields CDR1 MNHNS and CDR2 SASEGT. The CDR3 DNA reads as TGTGCCAGCAGTGAGTTGAGGTTTTCCGAGCAGTACTTC. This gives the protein CASSELRFSEQYF.

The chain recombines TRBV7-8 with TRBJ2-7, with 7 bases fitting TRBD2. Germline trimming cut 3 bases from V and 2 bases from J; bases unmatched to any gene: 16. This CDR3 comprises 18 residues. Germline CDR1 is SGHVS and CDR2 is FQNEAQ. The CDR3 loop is CASSFRQRPTGTTYEQYF. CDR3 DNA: TGTGCCAGCAGCTTCCGTCAGCGTCCGACGGGGACTACCTACGAGCAGTACTTC.

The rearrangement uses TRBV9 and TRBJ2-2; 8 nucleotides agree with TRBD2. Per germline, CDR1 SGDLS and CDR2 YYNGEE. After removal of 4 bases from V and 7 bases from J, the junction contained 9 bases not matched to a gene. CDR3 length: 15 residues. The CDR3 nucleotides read TGTGCCAGCAGCTCCGCCGGGGGGGCCGGCGGGGAGCTGTTTTTT. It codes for CASSSAGGAGGELFF.